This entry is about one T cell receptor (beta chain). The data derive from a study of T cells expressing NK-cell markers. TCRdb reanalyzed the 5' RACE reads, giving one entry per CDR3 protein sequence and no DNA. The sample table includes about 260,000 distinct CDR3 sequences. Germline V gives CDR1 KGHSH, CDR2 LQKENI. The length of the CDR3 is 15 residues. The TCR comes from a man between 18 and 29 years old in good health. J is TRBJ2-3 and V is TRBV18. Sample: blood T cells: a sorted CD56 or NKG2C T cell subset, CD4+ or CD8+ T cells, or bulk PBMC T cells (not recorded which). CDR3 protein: CASSPLLQSTDTQYF.